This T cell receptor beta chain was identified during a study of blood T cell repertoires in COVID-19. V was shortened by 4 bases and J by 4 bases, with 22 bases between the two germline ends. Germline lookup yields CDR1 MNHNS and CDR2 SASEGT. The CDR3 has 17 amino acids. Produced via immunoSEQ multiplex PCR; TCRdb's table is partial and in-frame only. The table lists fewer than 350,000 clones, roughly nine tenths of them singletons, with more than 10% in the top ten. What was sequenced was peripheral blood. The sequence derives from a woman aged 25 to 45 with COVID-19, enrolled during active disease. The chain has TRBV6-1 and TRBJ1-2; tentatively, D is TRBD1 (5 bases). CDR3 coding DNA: TGTGCCAGCAGTGGGGGGGTTCGGCAGATACCCATCTATGGCTACACCTTC. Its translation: CASSGGVRQIPIYGYTF.